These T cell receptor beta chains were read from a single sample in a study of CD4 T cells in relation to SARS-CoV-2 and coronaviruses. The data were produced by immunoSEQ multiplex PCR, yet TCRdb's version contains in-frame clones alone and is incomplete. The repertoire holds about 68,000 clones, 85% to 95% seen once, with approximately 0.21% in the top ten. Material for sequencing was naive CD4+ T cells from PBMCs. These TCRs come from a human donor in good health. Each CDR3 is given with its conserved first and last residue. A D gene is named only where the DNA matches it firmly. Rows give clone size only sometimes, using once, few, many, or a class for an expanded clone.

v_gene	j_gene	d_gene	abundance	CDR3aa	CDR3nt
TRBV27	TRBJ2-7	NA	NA	CASSFIASGTVAALSYEQYF	TGTGCCAGCAGTTTTATCGCGTCCGGGACCGTCGCAGCCCTTTCCTACGAGCAGTACTTC
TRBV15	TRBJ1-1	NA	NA	CATSRMSDNTEAFF	TGTGCCACCAGCAGAATGTCAGACAACACTGAAGCTTTCTTT
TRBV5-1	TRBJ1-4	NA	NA	CASSLAGVSDEKLFF	TGCGCCAGCAGCTTGGCGGGAGTGTCGGATGAAAAACTGTTTTTT
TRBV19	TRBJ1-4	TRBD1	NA	CASRKGGQLATNEKLFF	TGTGCCAGTAGAAAGGGGGGACAGCTTGCAACTAATGAAAAACTGTTTTTT
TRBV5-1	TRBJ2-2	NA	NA	CASSSTWLAGELFF	TGCGCCAGCAGCTCCACCTGGCTGGCAGGGGAGCTGTTTTTT
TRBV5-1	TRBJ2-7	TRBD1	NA	CASSSTFRGRGQYEQYF	TGCGCCAGCAGCTCGACTTTTAGGGGCAGGGGGCAGTACGAGCAGTACTTC
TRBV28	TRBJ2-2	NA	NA	CASRRGPTGELFF	TGTGCCAGCAGGAGGGGCCCCACCGGGGAGCTGTTTTTT
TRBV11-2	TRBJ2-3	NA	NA	CASSGVDTQYF	TGTGCCAGCAGCGGAGTGGATACGCAGTATTTT
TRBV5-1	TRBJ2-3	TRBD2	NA	CASSPTSGSTDTQYF	TGCGCCAGCAGTCCGACTAGCGGGAGCACAGATACGCAGTATTTT
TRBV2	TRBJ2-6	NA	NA	CASRHSGANVLTF	TGTGCCAGCAGACACTCTGGGGCCAACGTCCTGACTTTC
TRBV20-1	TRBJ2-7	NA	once	CSARDWAEQYF	TGCAGTGCTAGAGATTGGGCCGAGCAGTACTTC
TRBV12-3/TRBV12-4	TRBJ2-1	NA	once	CASRFLNEQFF	TGTGCCAGCAGGTTCCTGAATGAGCAGTTCTTC
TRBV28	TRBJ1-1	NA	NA	CASSLLGRENTEAFF	TGTGCCAGCAGTTTACTGGGCAGGGAGAACACTGAAGCTTTCTTT
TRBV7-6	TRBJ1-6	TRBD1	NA	CASSLEPRTGLDNSPLHF	TGTGCCAGCAGCTTAGAGCCCCGGACAGGCCTAGATAATTCACCCCTCCACTTT
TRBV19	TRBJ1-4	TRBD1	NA	CASSSGQGFEKLFF	TGTGCCAGTAGCTCGGGACAGGGGTTTGAAAAACTGTTTTTT
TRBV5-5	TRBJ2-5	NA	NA	CASSFGQLQETQYF	TGTGCCAGCAGCTTTGGACAGCTCCAAGAGACCCAGTACTTC
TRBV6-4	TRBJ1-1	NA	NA	CASSDYLPAVIPRYSAFF	TGTGCCAGCAGTGACTATTTACCGGCAGTCATCCCAAGATATTCGGCTTTCTTT
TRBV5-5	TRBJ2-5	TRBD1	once	CASRAEQGARETQYF	TGTGCCAGCAGAGCCGAGCAGGGGGCTCGGGAGACCCAGTACTTC
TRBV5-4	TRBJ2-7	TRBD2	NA	CASSRSPGGSSYEQYF	TGTGCCAGCAGCCGCTCCCCGGGCGGGAGCTCCTACGAGCAGTACTTC
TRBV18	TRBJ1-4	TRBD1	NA	CASSPLPDRGWEKLFF	TGTGCCAGCTCACCCCTCCCCGACAGGGGTTGGGAAAAACTGTTTTTT
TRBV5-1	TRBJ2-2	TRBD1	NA	CASSSRDRVNTGELFF	TGCGCCAGCAGCTCTAGGGACAGGGTTAACACCGGGGAGCTGTTTTTT
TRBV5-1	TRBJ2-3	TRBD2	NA	CASSFWASGTRTDTQYF	TGCGCCAGCAGCTTCTGGGCTAGCGGCACTCGCACAGATACGCAGTATTTT
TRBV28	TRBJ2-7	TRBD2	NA	CASMAGGPNYEQYF	TGTGCCAGCATGGCGGGAGGGCCGAACTACGAGCAGTACTTC
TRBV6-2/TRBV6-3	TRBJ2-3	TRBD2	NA	CASSYPRGGTDTQYF	TGTGCCAGCAGTTACCCCCGGGGGGGCACAGATACGCAGTATTTT
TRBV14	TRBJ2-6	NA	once	CASSQGGSGANVLTF	TGTGCCAGCAGCCAAGGGGGCTCTGGGGCCAACGTCCTGACTTTC
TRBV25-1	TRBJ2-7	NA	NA	CASSEPGARGFGSEQYF	TGTGCCAGCAGTGAACCCGGGGCGAGGGGCTTTGGATCCGAGCAGTACTTC
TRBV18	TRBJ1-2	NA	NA	CASSPRYRDYGYTF	TGTGCCAGCTCACCAAGGTACAGAGATTATGGCTACACCTTC
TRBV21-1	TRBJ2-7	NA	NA	CASRGTARYYEQYF	TGTGCCAGCAGGGGGACAGCGAGGTACTACGAGCAGTACTTC
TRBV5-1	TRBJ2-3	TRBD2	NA	CASSLVLGGRTDTQYF	TGCGCCAGCAGCTTGGTATTAGGCGGGAGAACAGATACGCAGTATTTT
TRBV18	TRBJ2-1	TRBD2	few	CASSPLADGDEQFF	TGTGCCAGCTCACCGCTAGCGGATGGGGATGAGCAGTTCTTC
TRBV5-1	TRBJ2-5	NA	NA	CASSLRPGETQYF	TGCGCCAGCAGCTTGCGCCCAGGGGAGACCCAGTACTTC
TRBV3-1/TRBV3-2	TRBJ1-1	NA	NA	CASSHRDRNTEAFF	TGTGCCAGCAGCCACCGGGATCGTAACACTGAAGCTTTCTTT
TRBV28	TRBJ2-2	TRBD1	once	CASIRDRDTLQGAGELFF	TGTGCCAGCATCCGGGACAGGGATACCCTACAAGGCGCCGGGGAGCTGTTTTTT
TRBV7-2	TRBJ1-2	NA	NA	CASSLAGYGYTF	TGTGCCAGCAGCTTAGCGGGGTATGGCTACACCTTC
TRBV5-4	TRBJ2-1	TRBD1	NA	CASRSGGISNNEQFF	TGTGCCAGCAGGTCAGGGGGTATCTCTAACAATGAGCAGTTCTTC
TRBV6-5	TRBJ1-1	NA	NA	CASRYNRVGYTEAFF	TGTGCCAGCAGATATAACAGGGTTGGGTACACTGAAGCTTTCTTT
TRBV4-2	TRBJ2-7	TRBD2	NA	CASSRGTSGSYEQYF	TGTGCCAGCAGCCGAGGGACTAGCGGGAGTTACGAGCAGTACTTC
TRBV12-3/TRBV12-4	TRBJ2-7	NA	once	CASSFLTNYEQYF	TGTGCCAGCAGTTTTTTGACCAACTACGAGCAGTACTTC
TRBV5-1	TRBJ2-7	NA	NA	CASSLDEGYEQYF	TGCGCCAGCAGCTTGGACGAGGGCTACGAGCAGTACTTC
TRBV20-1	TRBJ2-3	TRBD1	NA	CSASLTGGTDTQYF	TGCAGTGCTAGTTTGACAGGGGGGACAGATACGCAGTATTTT
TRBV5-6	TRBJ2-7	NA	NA	CASSYTPRESYEQYF	TGTGCCAGCAGCTACACACCCCGGGAGTCATACGAGCAGTACTTC
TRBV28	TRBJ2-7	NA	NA	CASSPRVGNEQYF	TGTGCCAGCAGTCCCCGCGTAGGGAACGAGCAGTACTTC
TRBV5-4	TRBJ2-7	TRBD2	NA	CASTRLKGSGIDHEQYF	TGTGCCAGCACCCGACTCAAGGGGAGCGGGATCGACCACGAGCAGTACTTC
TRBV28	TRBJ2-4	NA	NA	CASSSPGYLNIQYF	TGTGCCAGCAGTTCCCCCGGATACCTAAACATTCAGTACTTC
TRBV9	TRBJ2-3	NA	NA	CASSVAGDTDTQYF	TGTGCCAGCAGCGTAGCTGGGGACACAGATACGCAGTATTTT
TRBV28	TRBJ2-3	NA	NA	CVIVSGDGTDTQYF	TGTGTCATAGTGTCAGGGGACGGCACAGATACGCAGTATTTT
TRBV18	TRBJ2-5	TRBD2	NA	CASSPRLAGGQETQYF	TGTGCCAGCTCCCCAAGACTAGCGGGGGGTCAAGAGACCCAGTACTTC
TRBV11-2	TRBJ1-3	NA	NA	CASSLGGFSGNTIYF	TGTGCCAGCAGCTTAGGGGGCTTCTCTGGAAACACCATATATTTT
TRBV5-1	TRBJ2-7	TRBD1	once	CASSYDRASSYEQYF	TGCGCCAGCAGCTATGACAGGGCCTCCTCCTACGAGCAGTACTTC
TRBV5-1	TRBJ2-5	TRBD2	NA	CASSLGQGGETQYF	TGCGCCAGCAGCTTGGGTCAGGGAGGGGAGACCCAGTACTTC